Sequencing of this T cell receptor beta chain was carried out in a study of CD8+CD57+ T cells in acquired aplastic anemia. As for the study in general: Sorted CD4+ and CD8+ cells gave an average of approximately 3.4 ug of DNA.

CDR3 and TCR beta VDJ profiling relied on a genomic DNA template. TCRdb itself ran the reads through MiXCR, one entry per CDR3 protein. The data contain about 240,000 distinct CDR3 sequences, around 45% of them singletons. Patients chosen for sequencing had CD8+CD57+ cells that had expanded, as shown by flow cytometry. Trimming removed 2 bases from V and 10 bases from J, with 21 bases in between. The germline V gene encodes CDR1 MNHEY and CDR2 SVGEGT. The CDR3 runs to 16 residues. This clonotype has a handful of counts. The TCR was taken from a human donor with aplastic anemia. The V gene is TRBV6-2 or TRBV6-3, the J gene TRBJ2-1; D tentatively reads TRBD1 or TRBD2 (5 bases each). Sequenced input: sorted CD4+, CD8+, or CD8+CD57+ T cells (not recorded which) from PBMCs. The CDR3, as DNA: TGTGCCAGCAGTTACGGGGTCAGGGAGAGAACAAAGGAGCAGTTCTTC. Its translation is CASSYGVRERTKEQFF.